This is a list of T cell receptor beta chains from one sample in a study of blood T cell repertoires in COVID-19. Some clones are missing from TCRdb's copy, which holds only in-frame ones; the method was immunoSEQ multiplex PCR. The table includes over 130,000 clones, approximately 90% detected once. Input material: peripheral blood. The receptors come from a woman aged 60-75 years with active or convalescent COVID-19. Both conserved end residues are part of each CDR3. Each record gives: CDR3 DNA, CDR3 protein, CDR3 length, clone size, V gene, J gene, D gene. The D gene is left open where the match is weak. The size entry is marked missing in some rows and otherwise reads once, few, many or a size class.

TGTGCCAGCTCACTAGCTATTAGCGGGGGCACAGATACGCAGTATTTT,CASSLAISGGTDTQYF,16,NA,TRBV18,TRBJ2-3,TRBD2
TGTGCCAGCGAGCAAGAGACCCAGTACTTC,CASEQETQYF,10,NA,TRBV7-9,TRBJ2-5,NA
TGTGCCAGCAGTCGGGACAAGAACATGAACACTGAAGCTTTCTTT,CASSRDKNMNTEAFF,15,NA,TRBV6-6,TRBJ1-1,NA
TGTGCCAGTAGCACGACAGGGAATAATTCACCCCTCCACTTT,CASSTTGNNSPLHF,14,NA,TRBV19,TRBJ1-6,TRBD1
TGTGCCTGGAGTTACAGGGGCGAGCAGTACTTC,CAWSYRGEQYF,11,NA,TRBV30,TRBJ2-7,TRBD1
TGCGCCAGCAGCTCCTCCGGGACAGGGGTTTCACCCCTCCACTTT,CASSSSGTGVSPLHF,15,NA,TRBV5-1,TRBJ1-6,TRBD1
TGTGCCAGCAAGCGGGCGGAAGATCAGCCCCAGCATTTT,CASKRAEDQPQHF,13,few,TRBV7-9,TRBJ1-5,NA
TGCGCCAGCAGTGCCGGGACAGGGGGTGCCTACGAGCAGTACTTC,CASSAGTGGAYEQYF,15,NA,TRBV10-1,TRBJ2-7,TRBD1
TGTGCCAGCATCCTAGCGGGGGGGACCCCGACCCAGTACTTC,CASILAGGTPTQYF,14,NA,TRBV6-5,TRBJ2-5,TRBD2
TGTGCCAGCTCACAAGGTAGGAGCACTGAAGCTTTCTTT,CASSQGRSTEAFF,13,NA,TRBV18,TRBJ1-1,NA
TGTGCCAGCCCCCATTGGGGGCAAGCGCAAGAAGCTTTCTTT,CASPHWGQAQEAFF,14,NA,TRBV14,TRBJ1-1,NA
TGTGCCAGCAGTTACTCTCAGGGCCTTTATGGCTACACCTTC,CASSYSQGLYGYTF,14,NA,TRBV6-6,TRBJ1-2,NA
TGTGCCAGCTCACCAAGACAGGTGGACGAGCAGTACTTC,CASSPRQVDEQYF,13,NA,TRBV18,TRBJ2-7,NA
TGTGCCAGCAGTTCACCAGAAAGCTCCTATAATTCACCCCTCCACTTT,CASSSPESSYNSPLHF,16,NA,TRBV6-6,TRBJ1-6,NA
TGTGCCAGCAGTAACAGATTTTACGCTGAAGCTTTCTTT,CASSNRFYAEAFF,13,NA,TRBV6-5,TRBJ1-1,NA
TGTGCCAGCAGCCAACGGGGGAACTATGGCTACACCTTC,CASSQRGNYGYTF,13,few,TRBV12-3/TRBV12-4,TRBJ1-2,NA
TGTGCCAGCTCACCACAGGGGGAAATCGATACTGAAGCTTTCTTT,CASSPQGEIDTEAFF,15,NA,TRBV18,TRBJ1-1,NA
TGTGCCAGCAGTAAGAGGACAGACTATGGCTACACCTTC,CASSKRTDYGYTF,13,few,TRBV12-3/TRBV12-4,TRBJ1-2,NA
TGTGCCAGCAGCTCGACAGGGATCGAGCAGTACTTC,CASSSTGIEQYF,12,few,TRBV7-9,TRBJ2-7,TRBD1
TGTGCCAGCAGTGAACGGTTAGCAACTAATGAAAAACTGTTTTTT,CASSERLATNEKLFF,15,NA,TRBV6-1,TRBJ1-4,NA
TGTGCCAGCAGCCACACAGGGGCGGCTTTCTTT,CASSHTGAAFF,11,NA,TRBV3-1/TRBV3-2,TRBJ1-1,TRBD1
TGCGCCAGCAGCGGAGACTTAGTCTTCGGGAACATTCAGTACTTC,CASSGDLVFGNIQYF,15,NA,TRBV5-1,TRBJ2-4,NA
TGCGCCAGCAGGCCGGACATCCTGTCGAAAGAGACCCAGTACTTC,CASRPDILSKETQYF,15,once,TRBV5-1,TRBJ2-5,NA
TGTGCCAGCAGCTTAGTGGGGAGGGGGTCCTCCTACGAGCAGTACTTC,CASSLVGRGSSYEQYF,16,NA,TRBV7-4,TRBJ2-7,NA
TGTGCCAGCAGCTTAATTTCAGGGGAAAATCAGCCCCAGCATTTT,CASSLISGENQPQHF,15,NA,TRBV7-2,TRBJ1-5,NA
TGTGCCAGCAGTGGTCCAGGGAACTATGGCTACACCTTC,CASSGPGNYGYTF,13,NA,TRBV6-4,TRBJ1-2,NA
TGTGCCACCTCGATCGGACAGCATCACGGCTACACCTTC,CATSIGQHHGYTF,13,NA,TRBV19,TRBJ1-2,NA
TGCGCCAGCAGCCCTGACAGGGGGAACTACAATGAGCAGTTCTTC,CASSPDRGNYNEQFF,15,once,TRBV4-3,TRBJ2-1,TRBD1
TGTGCCAGCAGTGAATTGGGGGGGCCGGAAGAGACCCAGTACTTC,CASSELGGPEETQYF,15,once,TRBV2,TRBJ2-5,NA
TGCGCCAGCAGCCCCCAACAGGGCGAGACCCAGTACTTC,CASSPQQGETQYF,13,NA,TRBV4-3,TRBJ2-5,NA
TGTGCTAGCAGCATTAGCGGGGGGGCGAATGAGCAGTTCTTC,CASSISGGANEQFF,14,NA,TRBV7-7,TRBJ2-1,TRBD2
TGTGCCAGCAGTCCGGGACTAGCGGGGCAAGAGACCCAGTACTTC,CASSPGLAGQETQYF,15,once,TRBV2,TRBJ2-5,TRBD2
TGTGCCAGCAGTTTCAGTAGGGGCGGACAATATGGCTACACCTTC,CASSFSRGGQYGYTF,15,NA,TRBV27,TRBJ1-2,NA
TGCGCCAGCAGCTTGGGTGGGACAGGGGTTGGAAATGAGCAGTTCTTC,CASSLGGTGVGNEQFF,16,NA,TRBV5-1,TRBJ2-1,TRBD1
TGCGCCAGCAGCCTAATTTTAGGGGGTGACACTGAAGCTTTCTTT,CASSLILGGDTEAFF,15,NA,TRBV5-1,TRBJ1-1,NA
TGCGCCAGCAGCTTGACAGGGGAGTATGGCTACACCTTC,CASSLTGEYGYTF,13,NA,TRBV5-1,TRBJ1-2,TRBD1
TGTGCCAGCAGGGATGCTAGCGAATCCTACGAGCAGTACTTC,CASRDASESYEQYF,14,NA,TRBV6-5,TRBJ2-7,NA
TGTGCCAGCTCACCCGCGACACTCACCTCTGGAAACACCATATATTTT,CASSPATLTSGNTIYF,16,NA,TRBV18,TRBJ1-3,NA
TGCAGTGCTGGACATAAGGACACCATATATTTT,CSAGHKDTIYF,11,NA,TRBV20-1,TRBJ1-3,NA
TGTGCCAGCAGTGGCCCGGTCCCTGCCGTTCCCGGGGAGCTGTTTTTT,CASSGPVPAVPGELFF,16,NA,TRBV25-1,TRBJ2-2,NA
TGTGCCAGCAGCTTAACCCCACAGGGGCCTAACTATGGCTACACCTTC,CASSLTPQGPNYGYTF,16,NA,TRBV7-3,TRBJ1-2,TRBD1
TGTGCCAGAAGCCCACTCCGGGACAGCAGGTACCAGCCCCAGCATTTT,CARSPLRDSRYQPQHF,16,NA,TRBV5-3,TRBJ1-5,TRBD1
TGTGCCAGCAGCCAAGACATAGCGGGGGGGCTTGGCACCGGGGAGCTGTTTTTT,CASSQDIAGGLGTGELFF,18,once,TRBV3-1/TRBV3-2,TRBJ2-2,TRBD2
TGTGCCAGTAGTATTGTGTCAGGGGATCAGCCCCAGCATTTT,CASSIVSGDQPQHF,14,NA,TRBV19,TRBJ1-5,NA
TGTGCCAGCAGTGAGGCCGGGACACCCCAAAGCCTGTTTTTT,CASSEAGTPQSLFF,14,NA,TRBV2,TRBJ1-4,NA
TGTGCCAGCAGCCAAGGGCCCTTGGGACTAGCGGATAGAGAGCCCCAGTACTTC,CASSQGPLGLADREPQYF,18,NA,TRBV3-1/TRBV3-2,TRBJ2-5,TRBD2
TGTGCCAGCAGCTTACGACCCGGAGGTACTGAAGCTTTCTTT,CASSLRPGGTEAFF,14,NA,TRBV7-3,TRBJ1-1,NA
TGTGCCAGCAGTCCCTGGAGGGGCCCCATCGGGGTTGAAGCTTTCTTT,CASSPWRGPIGVEAFF,16,NA,TRBV28,TRBJ1-1,NA
TGCAGCGCTCGACAGATTGAGGACACTGAAGCTTTCTTT,CSARQIEDTEAFF,13,NA,TRBV29-1,TRBJ1-1,NA
TGTGCCAGCAGTTCCCGCGGGGGGCCCTACGAGCAGTACTTC,CASSSRGGPYEQYF,14,NA,TRBV6-2/TRBV6-3,TRBJ2-7,TRBD2